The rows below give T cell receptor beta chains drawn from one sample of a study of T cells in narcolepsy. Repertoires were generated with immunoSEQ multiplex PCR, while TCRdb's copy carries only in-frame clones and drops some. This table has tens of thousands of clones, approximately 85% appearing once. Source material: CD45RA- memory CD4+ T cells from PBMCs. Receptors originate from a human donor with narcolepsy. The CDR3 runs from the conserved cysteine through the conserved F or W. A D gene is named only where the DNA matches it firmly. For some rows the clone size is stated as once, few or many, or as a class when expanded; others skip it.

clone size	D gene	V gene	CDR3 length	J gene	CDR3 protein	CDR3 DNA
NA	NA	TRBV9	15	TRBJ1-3	CASSPQGNPGNTIYF	TGTGCCAGCAGCCCCCAGGGGAATCCTGGAAACACCATATATTTT
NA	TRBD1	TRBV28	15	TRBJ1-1	CASSFNTGGHTEAFF	TGTGCCAGCAGTTTCAATACAGGGGGTCACACTGAAGCTTTCTTT
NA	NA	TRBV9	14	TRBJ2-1	CASSEPLHGNEQFF	TGTGCCAGCAGCGAGCCCCTCCATGGGAATGAGCAGTTCTTC
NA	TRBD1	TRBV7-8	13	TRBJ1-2	CASSGDSFYGYTF	TGTGCCAGCAGCGGGGACAGCTTCTATGGCTACACCTTC
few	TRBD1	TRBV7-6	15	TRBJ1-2	CASSFRGTGHYGYTF	TGTGCCAGCAGCTTCCGAGGGACAGGTCACTATGGCTACACCTTC
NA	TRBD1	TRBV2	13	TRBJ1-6	CASRQGQGSTLHF	TGTGCCAGCAGACAAGGACAGGGTTCGACCCTCCACTTT
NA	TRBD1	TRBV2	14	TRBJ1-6	CASSETGGPSPLHF	TGTGCCAGCAGTGAAACAGGGGGTCCGTCGCCCCTCCACTTT
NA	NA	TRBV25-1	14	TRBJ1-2	CASSEYKGTYGYTF	TGTGCCAGCAGTGAATATAAGGGGACCTATGGCTACACCTTC
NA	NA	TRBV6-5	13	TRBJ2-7	CASSAGVTNEQYF	TGTGCCAGCAGTGCAGGGGTTACGAACGAGCAGTACTTC
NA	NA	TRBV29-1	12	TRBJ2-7	CSVRTGRYEQYF	TGCAGCGTTCGAACAGGGCGCTACGAGCAGTACTTC
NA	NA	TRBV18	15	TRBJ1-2	CASSPPLIANYGYTF	TGTGCCAGCTCACCACCCCTAATAGCTAACTATGGCTACACCTTC
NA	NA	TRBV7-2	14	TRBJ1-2	CASNRAGFNYGYTF	TGTGCCAGCAACCGGGCAGGCTTTAACTATGGCTACACCTTC
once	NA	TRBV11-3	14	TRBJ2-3	CASSGGGGTDTQYF	TGTGCCAGCAGTGGTGGGGGTGGTACAGATACGCAGTATTTT
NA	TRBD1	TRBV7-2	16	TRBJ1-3	CAIGTGGLNSGNTIYF	TGTGCCATAGGGACAGGGGGCCTCAACTCTGGAAACACCATATATTTT
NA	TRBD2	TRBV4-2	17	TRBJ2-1	CASSQGVGAGDYNEQFF	TGTGCCAGCAGCCAAGGGGTAGGAGCGGGGGATTACAATGAGCAGTTCTTC
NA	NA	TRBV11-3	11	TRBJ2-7	CASSLLSEQYF	TGTGCCAGCAGCTTATTATCCGAGCAGTACTTC
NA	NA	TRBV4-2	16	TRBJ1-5	CASSQLQGNSNQPQHF	TGTGCCAGCAGCCAATTGCAGGGGAATAGCAATCAGCCCCAGCATTTT
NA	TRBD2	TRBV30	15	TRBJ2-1	CAWSVPGLAGPGQFF	TGTGCCTGGAGTGTTCCGGGACTAGCGGGGCCAGGACAGTTCTTC
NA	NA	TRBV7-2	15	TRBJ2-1	CASSRDSSSYNEQFF	TGTGCCAGCAGCCGGGACTCCTCCTCCTACAATGAGCAGTTCTTC
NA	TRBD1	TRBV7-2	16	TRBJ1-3	CASSLAGTGSGNTIYF	TGTGCCAGCAGCTTAGCCGGGACAGGGTCTGGAAACACCATATATTTT
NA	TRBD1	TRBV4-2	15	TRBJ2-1	CASSHPGTGANEQFF	TGTGCCAGCAGCCATCCCGGGACAGGGGCCAATGAGCAGTTCTTC
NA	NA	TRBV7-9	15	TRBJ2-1	CASSLRGPSYNEQFF	TGTGCCAGCAGTCTCAGGGGCCCCTCCTACAATGAGCAGTTCTTC
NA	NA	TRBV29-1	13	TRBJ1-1	CSVESGTKRKAFF	TGCAGCGTTGAGTCCGGGACGAAGAGGAAAGCTTTCTTT
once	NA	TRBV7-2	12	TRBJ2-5	CASSPVLVTQYF	TGTGCCAGCAGCCCGGTGTTGGTAACCCAGTACTTC
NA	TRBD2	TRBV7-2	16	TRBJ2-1	CASSPRGGGAYNEQFF	TGTGCCAGCAGCCCGAGGGGCGGGGGGGCCTACAATGAGCAGTTCTTC
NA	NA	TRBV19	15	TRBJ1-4	CASSPQSGGAEKLFF	TGTGCCAGTAGTCCCCAATCGGGCGGGGCTGAAAAACTGTTTTTT
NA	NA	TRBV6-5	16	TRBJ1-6	CASSYSKGRVNSPLHF	TGTGCCAGCAGTTACTCCAAAGGGAGGGTTAATTCACCCCTCCACTTT
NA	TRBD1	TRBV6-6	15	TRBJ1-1	CASSWGQGAPTEAFF	TGTGCCAGCAGTTGGGGACAGGGGGCTCCCACTGAAGCTTTCTTT
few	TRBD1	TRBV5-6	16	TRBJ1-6	CASSSPGQGYNSPLHF	TGTGCCAGCAGCTCTCCGGGACAGGGGTATAATTCACCCCTCCACTTT
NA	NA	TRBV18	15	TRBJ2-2	CASSLDRRNTGELFF	TGTGCCAGCTCCCTCGACCGCCGGAACACCGGGGAGCTGTTTTTT
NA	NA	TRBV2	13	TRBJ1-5	CASREIQTQPQHF	TGTGCCAGCAGGGAGATCCAAACTCAGCCCCAGCATTTT
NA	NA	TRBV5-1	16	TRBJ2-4	CASSRQTTVAKNIQYF	TGCGCCAGCAGCCGTCAAACGACGGTAGCCAAAAACATTCAGTACTTC
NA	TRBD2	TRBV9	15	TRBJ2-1	CASSGGLAGTNEQFF	TGTGCCAGCAGCGGCGGACTAGCGGGGACCAATGAGCAGTTCTTC
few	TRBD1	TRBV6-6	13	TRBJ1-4	CASSYQGRDRLFF	TGTGCCAGCAGTTACCAAGGCCGGGACAGACTGTTTTTT
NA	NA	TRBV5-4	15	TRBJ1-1	CASSLARGDYTEAFF	TGTGCCAGCAGCTTGGCCCGGGGGGATTACACTGAAGCTTTCTTT
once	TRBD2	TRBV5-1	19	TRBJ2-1	CASSLGSGGSQSSYNEQFF	TGCGCCAGCAGCTTGGGAAGCGGGGGGTCCCAGAGCTCCTACAATGAGCAGTTCTTC
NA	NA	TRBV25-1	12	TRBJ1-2	CASSDVGYGYTF	TGTGCCAGCAGTGATGTGGGCTATGGCTACACCTTC
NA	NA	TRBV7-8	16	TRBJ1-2	CASSLAPGPPNYGYTF	TGTGCCAGCAGCTTAGCGCCAGGACCGCCTAACTATGGCTACACCTTC
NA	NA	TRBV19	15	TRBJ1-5	CASSTQQGTNQPQHF	TGTGCCAGTAGTACACAACAGGGAACCAATCAGCCCCAGCATTTT
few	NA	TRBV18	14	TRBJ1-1	CASSPGRGNTEAFF	TGTGCCAGCTCACCTGGTCGCGGGAACACTGAAGCTTTCTTT
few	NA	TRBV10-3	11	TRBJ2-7	CATSEQDEQYF	TGTGCCACCTCTGAGCAGGACGAGCAGTACTTC
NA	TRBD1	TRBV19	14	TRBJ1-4	CASRGQGRNEKLFF	TGTGCCAGTAGAGGACAGGGGAGGAATGAAAAACTGTTTTTT
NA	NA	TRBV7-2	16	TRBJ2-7	CASSRDGGLNLGEQYF	TGTGCCAGCAGCCGGGACGGAGGCCTAAACTTGGGGGAGCAGTACTTC
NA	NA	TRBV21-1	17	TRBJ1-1	CASSKMADVDRDTEAFF	TGTGCCAGCAGCAAAATGGCTGATGTAGACAGGGACACTGAAGCTTTCTTT
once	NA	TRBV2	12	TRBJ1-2	CASSEHTYGYTF	TGTGCCAGCAGTGAACATACCTATGGCTACACCTTC
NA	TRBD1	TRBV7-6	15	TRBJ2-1	CASSSGQGALNEQFF	TGTGCCAGCAGCTCCGGACAGGGGGCTTTGAATGAGCAGTTCTTC
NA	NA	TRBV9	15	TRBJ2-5	CASSSSPRLGETQYF	TGTGCCAGCAGCTCATCGCCTCGGCTCGGAGAGACCCAGTACTTC
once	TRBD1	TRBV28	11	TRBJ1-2	CAGGPRYGYTF	TGTGCAGGGGGCCCCCGCTATGGCTACACCTTC
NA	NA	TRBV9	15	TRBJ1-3	CASSLGHDSGNTIYF	TGTGCCAGCAGCCTTGGACATGACTCTGGAAACACCATATATTTT